Listed below are T cell receptor beta chains from one sample, sequenced in a study of T cell responses to AZD1222 COVID-19 vaccine. This table comes from immunoSEQ multiplex PCR, and its TCRdb copy is limited to in-frame clones, with some not included. The sample consists of about 86,000 clones, around 80% of them appearing once. Sequencing was performed on peripheral blood, taken on day 0 of AZD1222 vaccination. Receptor source: an adult in good health. Both conserved end residues are part of each CDR3. The D gene is left open where the match is weak.

D: TRBD2; V: TRBV30; J: TRBJ2-3; CDR3: CAWRETGTSGTQYF
D: .; V: TRBV24-1; J: TRBJ2-3; CDR3: CATSDPRRASDTQYF
D: TRBD1; V: TRBV29-1; J: TRBJ2-1; CDR3: CSVVPGQGKQFF
D: TRBD2; V: TRBV19; J: TRBJ2-1; CDR3: CASNNPTSGYVGEQFF
D: .; V: TRBV3-1/TRBV3-2; J: TRBJ1-1; CDR3: CASSLLGRTEAFF
D: .; V: TRBV11-3; J: TRBJ2-1; CDR3: CASSLDSDQQFF
D: TRBD1; V: TRBV5-1; J: TRBJ2-5; CDR3: CASSLTGGWETQYF
D: .; V: TRBV21-1; J: TRBJ2-2; CDR3: CASSKCSGPANTGELFF
D: .; V: TRBV6-5; J: TRBJ2-1; CDR3: CASSLSADYNEQFF
D: .; V: TRBV10-3; J: TRBJ1-5; CDR3: CAIFPHQPQHF
D: TRBD2; V: TRBV27; J: TRBJ2-3; CDR3: CASKTSLSTDTQYF
D: .; V: TRBV7-9; J: TRBJ2-5; CDR3: CASSLTGMETQYF
D: .; V: TRBV18; J: TRBJ2-1; CDR3: CASSSGVSYNEQFF
D: .; V: TRBV11-2; J: TRBJ1-6; CDR3: CASSLAGLGSPLHF
D: TRBD2; V: TRBV20-1; J: TRBJ2-7; CDR3: CSASRPAGPYEQYF
D: .; V: TRBV5-1; J: TRBJ1-1; CDR3: CASSLGDTEAFF
D: TRBD1; V: TRBV5-1; J: TRBJ2-7; CDR3: CASSDRGYPQYF
D: TRBD2; V: TRBV5-1; J: TRBJ2-1; CDR3: CASSLAEREGEQFF
D: TRBD1; V: TRBV15; J: TRBJ1-4; CDR3: CATSITDRAREKLFF
D: .; V: TRBV15; J: TRBJ2-6; CDR3: CATSRFQFSGANVLTF
D: TRBD1; V: TRBV27; J: TRBJ1-1; CDR3: CASSSWDRVNTEAFF
D: TRBD2; V: TRBV2; J: TRBJ2-3; CDR3: CASTATSGIPNTQYF
D: .; V: TRBV4-2; J: TRBJ2-3; CDR3: CASSQDPAVLANRDTQYF
D: TRBD2; V: TRBV10-3; J: TRBJ2-1; CDR3: CAIREPRTGGNEQFF
D: .; V: TRBV30; J: TRBJ1-5; CDR3: CAWSLAGADVYQPQHF
D: TRBD2; V: TRBV11-3; J: TRBJ2-3; CDR3: CASSLGTSGWMDTQYF
D: .; V: TRBV28; J: TRBJ2-1; CDR3: CASREGASSYNEQFF
D: TRBD2; V: TRBV11-2; J: TRBJ2-5; CDR3: CASSLWASGRQETQYF
D: .; V: TRBV20-1; J: TRBJ2-7; CDR3: CSASLQGLHEQYF
D: TRBD2; V: TRBV4-2; J: TRBJ2-7; CDR3: CASSQLGTSGSTGEQYF
D: TRBD1; V: TRBV18; J: TRBJ2-3; CDR3: CASSPGTGVDTQYF
D: .; V: TRBV15; J: TRBJ1-4; CDR3: CATSREIGYGGREKLFF
D: TRBD1; V: TRBV6-5; J: TRBJ2-7; CDR3: CASSLFPGQGIYEQYF
D: .; V: TRBV18; J: TRBJ1-2; CDR3: CASSPRQGQGYTF
D: TRBD2; V: TRBV30; J: TRBJ2-7; CDR3: CAGTSGTVVQYF
D: TRBD2; V: TRBV6-2/TRBV6-3; J: TRBJ2-7; CDR3: CASSYTSGSLYEQYF
D: .; V: TRBV5-4; J: TRBJ2-1; CDR3: CASSRGEGTVTYNEQFF
D: .; V: TRBV11-3; J: TRBJ1-6; CDR3: CASSLDDNSPLHF
D: TRBD1; V: TRBV9; J: TRBJ1-5; CDR3: CASSVGPGQGSPQHF
D: .; V: TRBV4-3; J: TRBJ1-5; CDR3: CASSQEVYSNQPQHF
D: .; V: TRBV2; J: TRBJ2-7; CDR3: CASSEAEGSYYEQYF
D: TRBD2; V: TRBV2; J: TRBJ2-1; CDR3: CASSELYGGRSLNEQFF
D: TRBD1; V: TRBV5-1; J: TRBJ1-1; CDR3: CASSLEDRGTEAFF
D: .; V: TRBV3-1/TRBV3-2; J: TRBJ1-1; CDR3: CASSQDWGNTEAFF
D: .; V: TRBV11-2; J: TRBJ1-6; CDR3: CASSLRREGSSPLHF